Below are 10 T cell receptor beta chains sequenced from a single sample in a study of Graves' ophthalmopathy and Graves' hyperthyroidism. TCR beta CDR3 amplification used RNA transcripts. First-round RT-PCR with HTBI primers preceded a second-round multiplex PCR. From the multiplex PCR reads, TCRdb called clonotypes with MiXCR, one entry per CDR3 protein. The sample yields roughly 350,000 distinct CDR3 sequences, 17% seen once. The sequencing input was peripheral blood. Receptor source: an adult woman with stable Graves' hyperthyroidism.

This clonotype was observed many times. The chain carries TRBV12-3 or TRBV12-4 and TRBJ2-3; no reliable D call. The CDR3 is made up of 15 amino acids. V was clipped by 1 base and J by 1 base, with 9 bases between them. DNA of the CDR3: TGTGCCAGCAGTTTAGATTGGCAGGGCACAGATACGCAGTATTTT. It specifies CASSLDWQGTDTQYF.

This clonotype has more than one count but fewer than ten. The V gene is TRBV14, the J gene TRBJ1-2, with TRBD1 as a possible D gene (5 bases). V lost 7 bases to trimming and J lost 8 bases, with 20 bases between them. Germline CDR1 reads SGHDN; CDR2 reads FVKESK. This CDR3 has 14 amino acids. DNA of the CDR3: TGTGCCAGCAAGGCCGGGGGATATGTGGACGGCTACACCTTC. Its translation: CASKAGGYVDGYTF.

The genes are TRBV6-5 and TRBJ1-3; D not resolved. With 3 bases removed from V and 0 bases from J, the gap between germline ends came to 12 bases. The germline V gene encodes CDR1 MNHEY and CDR2 SVGAGI. The CDR3 consists of 16 residues. Here the CDR3 DNA reads TGTGCCAGCAGTTATCCCGGATACCTCTCTGGAAACACCATATATTTT. It encodes CASSYPGYLSGNTIYF.

Many counts were recorded for this clonotype. This chain links TRBV5-1 with TRBJ2-7; TRBD1 aligns across 9 bases. Unmatched junction bases numbered 15, after V lost 2 bases and J lost 3 bases. From germline, CDR1 is SGHRS and CDR2 YFSETQ. The CDR3 spans 18 residues. CDR3 residues: CASSFGSSNWDRVYEQYF. In DNA form, the CDR3 reads TGCGCCAGCAGCTTTGGATCGTCGAACTGGGACAGGGTCTACGAGCAGTACTTC.

This sequence joins TRBV2 and TRBJ2-5; D is ambiguous. Germline V gene data show CDR1 as SNHLY and CDR2 as FYNNEI. The CDR3 loop spans 11 amino acids. V lost 8 bases and J 4 bases, leaving 8 bases between the germline ends. The CDR3 region has the DNA TGTGCCAGCGTGAGGTCAGAGACCCAGTACTTC. It encodes CASVRSETQYF.

This clonotype was seen many times. The V call is TRBV27, the J call TRBJ1-2; D might be TRBD1 (5 bases). Germline V gives CDR1 MNHEY, CDR2 SMNVEV (reference sequence). This CDR3 has 12 residues. V was trimmed by 6 bases and J by 7 bases, leaving 12 bases between them. The CDR3, as DNA: TGTGCCAGCAGCGCCAGGAGGGGTGGCTACACCTTC. It yields the protein CASSARRGGYTF.

The table lists this clonotype with many counts. The gene calls are TRBV6-4 and TRBJ2-2, with D maybe TRBD2 (5 bases). The CDR3 loop spans 14 amino acids. Germline CDR1 MRHNA, CDR2 SNTAGT. With 4 bases removed from V and 7 bases from J, the gap between germline ends came to 13 bases. CDR3 bases: TGTGCCAGCAGTGCCAAGGGAGAGGTCGGGGAGCTGTTTTTT. Translation gives CASSAKGEVGELFF.

This clonotype was seen repeatedly, ten times or more. CDR3 in amino acids: CSAMMGGQPQHF. Here the CDR3 DNA reads TGCAGTGCTATGATGGGGGGTCAGCCCCAGCATTTT. This chain uses TRBV20-1 with TRBJ1-5; D may be TRBD1 (5 bases). Germline-derived CDR1 and CDR2 are DFQATT and SNEGSKA (reference sequence). The CDR3 totals 12 residues. V shed 4 bases and J shed 6 bases, with 10 bases lying between them.

Ten or more counts support this clonotype. This chain connects TRBV7-8 to TRBJ2-7; 9 positions agree with TRBD2. The CDR3 spans 15 residues. V lost 5 bases and J lost 0; bases outside the gene matches: 5. The V gene's germline CDR1 is SGHVS and CDR2 FQNEAQ. The CDR3 region has the DNA TGTGCCAGCAGCCGAGCGGGAGGTCGCTCCTACGAGCAGTACTTC. It is translated as CASSRAGGRSYEQYF.

This clonotype was seen many times. V usage is TRBV12-3 or TRBV12-4 and J usage is TRBJ1-3; no clear D gene. V lost 7 bases and J 2 bases, leaving 12 bases between the germline ends. The CDR3 extends over 14 amino acids. CDR3 residues: CASTLRLAGNTIYF. The CDR3 region has the DNA TGTGCCAGCACCCTTCGCCTCGCTGGAAACACCATATATTTT.